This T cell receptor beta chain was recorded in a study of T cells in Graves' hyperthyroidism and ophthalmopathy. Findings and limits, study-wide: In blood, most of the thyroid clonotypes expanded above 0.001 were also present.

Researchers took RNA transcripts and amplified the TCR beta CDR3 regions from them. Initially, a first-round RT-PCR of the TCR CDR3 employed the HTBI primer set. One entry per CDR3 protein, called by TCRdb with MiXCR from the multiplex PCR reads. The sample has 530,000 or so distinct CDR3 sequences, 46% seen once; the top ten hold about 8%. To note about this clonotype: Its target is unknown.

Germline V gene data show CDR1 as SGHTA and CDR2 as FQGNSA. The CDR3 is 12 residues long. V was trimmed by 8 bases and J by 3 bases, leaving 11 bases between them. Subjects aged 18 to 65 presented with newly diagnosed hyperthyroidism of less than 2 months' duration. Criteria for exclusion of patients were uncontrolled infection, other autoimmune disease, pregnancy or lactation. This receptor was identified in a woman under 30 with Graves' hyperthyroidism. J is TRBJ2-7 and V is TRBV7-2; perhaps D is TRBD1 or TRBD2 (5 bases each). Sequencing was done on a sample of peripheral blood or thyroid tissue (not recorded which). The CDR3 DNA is TGTGCCAGCGCCGAGGGGAACTACGAGCAGTACTTC. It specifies CASAEGNYEQYF.